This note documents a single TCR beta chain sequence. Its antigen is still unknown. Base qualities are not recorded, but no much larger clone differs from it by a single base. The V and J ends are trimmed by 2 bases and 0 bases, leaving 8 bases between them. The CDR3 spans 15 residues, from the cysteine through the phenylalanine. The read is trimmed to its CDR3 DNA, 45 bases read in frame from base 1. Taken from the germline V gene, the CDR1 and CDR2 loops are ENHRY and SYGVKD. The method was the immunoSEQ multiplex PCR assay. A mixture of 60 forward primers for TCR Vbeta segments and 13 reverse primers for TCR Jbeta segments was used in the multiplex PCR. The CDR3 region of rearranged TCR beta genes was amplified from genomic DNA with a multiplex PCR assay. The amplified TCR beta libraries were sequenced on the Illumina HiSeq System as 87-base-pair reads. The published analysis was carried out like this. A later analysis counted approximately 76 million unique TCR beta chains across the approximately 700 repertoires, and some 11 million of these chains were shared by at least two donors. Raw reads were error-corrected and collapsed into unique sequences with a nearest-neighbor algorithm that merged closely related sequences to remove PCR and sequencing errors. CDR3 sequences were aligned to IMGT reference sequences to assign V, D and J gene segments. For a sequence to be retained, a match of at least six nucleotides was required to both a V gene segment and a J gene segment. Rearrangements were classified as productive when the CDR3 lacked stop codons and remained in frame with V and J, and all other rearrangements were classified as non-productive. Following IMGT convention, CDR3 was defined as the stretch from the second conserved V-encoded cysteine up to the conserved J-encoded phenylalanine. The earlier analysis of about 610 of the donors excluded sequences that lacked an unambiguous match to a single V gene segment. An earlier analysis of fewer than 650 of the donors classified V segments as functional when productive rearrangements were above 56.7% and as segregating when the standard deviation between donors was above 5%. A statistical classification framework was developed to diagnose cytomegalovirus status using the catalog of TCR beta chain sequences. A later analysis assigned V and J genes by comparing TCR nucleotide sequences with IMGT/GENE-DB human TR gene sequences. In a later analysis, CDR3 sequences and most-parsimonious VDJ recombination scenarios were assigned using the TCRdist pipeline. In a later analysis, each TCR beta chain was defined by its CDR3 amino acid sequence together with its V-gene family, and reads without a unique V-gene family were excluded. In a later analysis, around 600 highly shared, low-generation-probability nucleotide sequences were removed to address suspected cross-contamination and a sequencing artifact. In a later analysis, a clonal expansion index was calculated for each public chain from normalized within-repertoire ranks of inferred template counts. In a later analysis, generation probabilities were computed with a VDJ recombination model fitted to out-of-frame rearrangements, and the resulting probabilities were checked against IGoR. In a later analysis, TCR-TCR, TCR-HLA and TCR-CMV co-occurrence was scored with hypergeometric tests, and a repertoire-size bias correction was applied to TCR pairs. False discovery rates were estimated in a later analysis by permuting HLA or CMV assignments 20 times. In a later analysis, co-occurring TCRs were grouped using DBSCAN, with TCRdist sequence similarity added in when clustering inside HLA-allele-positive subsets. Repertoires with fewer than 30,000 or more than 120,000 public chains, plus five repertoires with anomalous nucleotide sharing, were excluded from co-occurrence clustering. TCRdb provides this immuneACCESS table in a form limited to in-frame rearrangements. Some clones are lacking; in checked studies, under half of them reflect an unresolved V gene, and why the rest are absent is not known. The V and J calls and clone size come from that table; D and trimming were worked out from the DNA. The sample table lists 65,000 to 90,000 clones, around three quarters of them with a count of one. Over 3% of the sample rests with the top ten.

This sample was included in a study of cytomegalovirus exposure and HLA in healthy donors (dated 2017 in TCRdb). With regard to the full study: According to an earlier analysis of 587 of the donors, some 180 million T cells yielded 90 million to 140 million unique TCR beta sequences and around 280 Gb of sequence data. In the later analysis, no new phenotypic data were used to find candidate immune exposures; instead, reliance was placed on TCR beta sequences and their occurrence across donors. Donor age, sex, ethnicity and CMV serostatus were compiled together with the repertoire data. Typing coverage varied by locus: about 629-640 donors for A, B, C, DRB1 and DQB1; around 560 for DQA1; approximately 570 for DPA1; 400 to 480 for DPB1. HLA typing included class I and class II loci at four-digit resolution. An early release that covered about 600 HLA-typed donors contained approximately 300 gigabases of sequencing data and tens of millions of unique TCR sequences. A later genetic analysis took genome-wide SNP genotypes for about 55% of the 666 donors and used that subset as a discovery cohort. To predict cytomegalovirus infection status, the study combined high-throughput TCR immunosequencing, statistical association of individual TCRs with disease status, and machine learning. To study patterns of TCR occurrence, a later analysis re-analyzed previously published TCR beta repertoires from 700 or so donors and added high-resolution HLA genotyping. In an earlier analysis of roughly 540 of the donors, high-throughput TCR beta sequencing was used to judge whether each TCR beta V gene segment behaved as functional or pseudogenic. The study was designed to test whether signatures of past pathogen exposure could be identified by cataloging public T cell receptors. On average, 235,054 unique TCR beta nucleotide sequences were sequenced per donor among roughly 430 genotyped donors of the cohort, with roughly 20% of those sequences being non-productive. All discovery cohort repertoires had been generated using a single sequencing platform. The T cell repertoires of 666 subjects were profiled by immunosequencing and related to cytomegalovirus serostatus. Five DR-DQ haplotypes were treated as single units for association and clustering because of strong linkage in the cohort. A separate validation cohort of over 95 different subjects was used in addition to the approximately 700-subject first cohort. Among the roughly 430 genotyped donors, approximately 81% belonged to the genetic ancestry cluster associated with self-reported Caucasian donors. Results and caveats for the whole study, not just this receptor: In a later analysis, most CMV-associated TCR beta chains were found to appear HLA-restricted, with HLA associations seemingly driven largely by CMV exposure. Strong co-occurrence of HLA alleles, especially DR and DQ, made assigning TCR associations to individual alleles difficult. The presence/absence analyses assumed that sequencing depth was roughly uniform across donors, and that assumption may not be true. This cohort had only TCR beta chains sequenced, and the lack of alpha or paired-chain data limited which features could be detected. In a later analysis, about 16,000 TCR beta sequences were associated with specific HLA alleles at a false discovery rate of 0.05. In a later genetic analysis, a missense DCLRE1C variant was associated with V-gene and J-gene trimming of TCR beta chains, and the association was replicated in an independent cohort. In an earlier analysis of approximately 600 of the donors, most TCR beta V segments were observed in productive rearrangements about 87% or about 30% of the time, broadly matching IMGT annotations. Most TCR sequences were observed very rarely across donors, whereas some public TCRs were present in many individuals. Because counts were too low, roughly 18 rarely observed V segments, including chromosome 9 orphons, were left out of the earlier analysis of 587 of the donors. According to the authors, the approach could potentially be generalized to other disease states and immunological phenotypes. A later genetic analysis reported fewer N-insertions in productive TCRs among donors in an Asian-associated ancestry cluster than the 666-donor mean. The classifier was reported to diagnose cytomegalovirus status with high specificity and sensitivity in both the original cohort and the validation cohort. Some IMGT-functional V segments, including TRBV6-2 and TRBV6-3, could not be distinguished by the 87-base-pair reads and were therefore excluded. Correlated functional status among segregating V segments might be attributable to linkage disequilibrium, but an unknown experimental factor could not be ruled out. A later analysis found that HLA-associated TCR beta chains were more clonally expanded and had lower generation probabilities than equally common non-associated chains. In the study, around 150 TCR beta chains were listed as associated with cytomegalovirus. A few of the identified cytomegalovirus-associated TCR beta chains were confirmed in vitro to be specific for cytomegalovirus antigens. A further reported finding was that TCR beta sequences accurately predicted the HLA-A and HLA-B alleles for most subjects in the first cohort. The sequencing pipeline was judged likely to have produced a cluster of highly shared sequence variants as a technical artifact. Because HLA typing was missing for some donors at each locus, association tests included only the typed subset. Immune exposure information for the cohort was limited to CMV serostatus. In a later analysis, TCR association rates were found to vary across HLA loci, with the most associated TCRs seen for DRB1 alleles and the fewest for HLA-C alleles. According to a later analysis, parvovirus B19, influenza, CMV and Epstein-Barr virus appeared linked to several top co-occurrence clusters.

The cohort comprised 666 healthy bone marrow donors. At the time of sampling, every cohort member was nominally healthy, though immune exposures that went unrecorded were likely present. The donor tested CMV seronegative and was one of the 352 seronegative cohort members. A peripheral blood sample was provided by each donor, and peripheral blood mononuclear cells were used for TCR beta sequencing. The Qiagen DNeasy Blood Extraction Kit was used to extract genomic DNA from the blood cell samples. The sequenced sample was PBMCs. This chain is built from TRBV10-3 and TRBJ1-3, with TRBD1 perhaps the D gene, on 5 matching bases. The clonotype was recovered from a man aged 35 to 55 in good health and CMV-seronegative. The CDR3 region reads CAISEGADSGNTIYF. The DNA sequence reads TGTGCCATCAGTGAGGGGGCCGACTCTGGAAACACCATATATTTT.